Listed below are T cell receptor beta chains from one sample, sequenced in a study of CD8 T cells in Susac syndrome. Each CDR3 protein gets one entry after TCRdb re-called the immunoSEQ multiplex PCR reads with MiXCR. Of about 210,000 distinct CDR3 sequences detected, approximately 95% appear once; the ten largest clones hold about 0.1%. Sample: CD4+ T cells from PBMCs. These receptor sequences come from a human donor in good health. CDR3s include the opening cysteine and the closing phenylalanine or tryptophan. The D gene is left open where the match is weak. Size is omitted from some rows. Given values are once, few, many or a class for expanded clones.

V	D	J	length	size	CDR3	DNA
TRBV20-1	TRBD1	TRBJ1-1	16	NA	CSASPPGQGFGTEAFF	TGCAGTGCTAGTCCACCGGGACAGGGGTTTGGAACTGAAGCTTTCTTT
TRBV2	NA	TRBJ1-1	15	NA	CASSEALRGNTEAFF	TGTGCCAGCAGTGAAGCCCTTAGGGGGAACACTGAAGCTTTCTTT
TRBV5-1	NA	TRBJ1-1	15	once	CASSLDGNSNTEAFF	TGCGCCAGCAGCTTGGACGGTAACTCGAACACTGAAGCTTTCTTT
TRBV15	NA	TRBJ1-6	12	NA	CATSRDSSPLHF	TGTGCCACCAGCAGAGATAGTTCACCCCTCCACTTT
TRBV7-2	NA	TRBJ1-1	14	NA	CASSSRRGDTEAFF	TGTGCCAGCAGCTCAAGGCGGGGAGACACTGAAGCTTTCTTT
TRBV6-5	TRBD1	TRBJ2-2	16	NA	CASSSTGTGVAGELFF	TGTGCCAGCAGTTCCACCGGGACAGGGGTCGCCGGGGAGCTGTTTTTT
TRBV5-1	NA	TRBJ1-1	16	NA	CASSLTGLGPNTEAFF	TGCGCCAGCAGCTTGACGGGGCTCGGGCCGAACACTGAAGCTTTCTTT
TRBV12-3/TRBV12-4	NA	TRBJ2-3	14	NA	CASSLFQGTDTQYF	TGTGCCAGCAGTTTATTCCAGGGGACAGATACGCAGTATTTT
TRBV2	NA	TRBJ1-5	14	NA	CASSAERSNQPQHF	TGTGCCAGCAGCGCGGAGAGAAGCAATCAGCCCCAGCATTTT
TRBV7-2	TRBD1	TRBJ2-1	16	NA	CASSLAPGQGYNEQFF	TGTGCCAGCAGCTTGGCTCCGGGACAGGGATACAATGAGCAGTTCTTC
TRBV9	TRBD1	TRBJ2-2	15	NA	CASSATGVDTGELFF	TGTGCCAGCAGCGCGACAGGGGTAGACACCGGGGAGCTGTTTTTT
TRBV20-1	NA	TRBJ2-1	12	NA	CSARTGGNEQFF	TGCAGTGCTAGGACTGGGGGTAATGAGCAGTTCTTC
TRBV29-1	TRBD1	TRBJ1-2	13	NA	CSVEGQGVAGYTF	TGCAGCGTTGAAGGACAGGGAGTTGCTGGCTACACCTTC
TRBV7-2	TRBD1	TRBJ1-5	14	few	CASSLGTANQPQHF	TGTGCCAGCTCATTAGGGACAGCAAATCAGCCCCAGCATTTT
TRBV20-1	NA	TRBJ1-1	14	NA	CSARDRLRATEAFF	TGCAGTGCTAGAGATCGGCTCAGGGCAACGGAAGCTTTCTTT
TRBV4-3	NA	TRBJ2-5	14	NA	CASSQVRARETQYF	TGCGCCAGCAGCCAAGTAAGAGCGAGGGAGACCCAGTACTTC
TRBV7-2	TRBD1	TRBJ2-5	14	NA	CASSLRKGAETQYF	TGTGCCAGCAGCTTGAGGAAGGGGGCAGAGACCCAGTACTTC
TRBV13	TRBD1	TRBJ2-7	14	NA	CASSLWDRAYEQYF	TGTGCCAGCAGCCTATGGGACAGGGCCTACGAGCAGTACTTC
TRBV6-5	NA	TRBJ1-1	12	NA	CASSSTPVEAFF	TGTGCCAGCAGTTCCACTCCGGTTGAAGCTTTCTTT
TRBV28	TRBD1	TRBJ2-4	13	NA	CASTRTGGNIQYF	TGTGCCAGCACCAGGACAGGGGGGAACATTCAGTACTTC